Included here is one TCR beta chain sequence, with context. Its specificity is unknown. This CDR3 is 18 amino acids long. In germline, CDR1 is MDHEN, CDR2 SYDVKM. Trimming took 3 bases from V and 1 from J, leaving 21 bases between them. This sample is part of a study of T-cell reconstitution after alpha-beta-depleted transplantation in children. Regarding the study as a whole: After transplant, at about two months, alpha-beta T cells were reportedly derived from several hundred expanded graft clones. By one year post-transplant, T-cell counts and diversity largely arose from T cells that were newly produced.

During its preparation, the TCRbeta library received unique molecular identifiers. TCRdb processed the PCR reads anew with MiXCR; each CDR3 protein has one entry. The sample includes more than 300,000 distinct CDR3 sequences, roughly 17% of them seen just once. Sequenced here: PBMCs, mostly from graft donor cells, sampled 360 days after TCRalphabeta/CD19-depleted stem cell transplant. The sequence came from a male patient aged 2 to 9 who had a stem cell transplant for acute lymphoblastic leukemia, so the T cells may come from the graft donor. This chain links TRBV28 with TRBJ1-1, with D unresolved. Here the CDR3 DNA reads TGTGCCAGCAGTTTCGAGCTTTCAACGTCAGACACGAACACTGAAGCTTTCTTT. Protein sequence: CASSFELSTSDTNTEAFF.